A single sample gave rise to the 18 T cell receptor beta chains below, sequenced in a study of identical twins. TCRdb re-derived calls from the 5' RACE reads in MiXCR, one entry per CDR3 protein. The top ten hold 0.91% of the sample, which has 400,000 to 650,000 distinct CDR3 sequences, roughly 21% seen once. These same data were also listed under a study on T cells expressing NK-cell markers.

Sequenced input: CD4+ T cells sorted from blood. These receptor sequences come from a woman aged 18-29 years in good health.

There are many counts of this clonotype. J is TRBJ2-1 and V is TRBV20-1, with D possibly being TRBD1 (5 bases). V lost 0 bases to trimming and J lost 12 bases, with 9 bases between them. The CDR3 is 11 amino acids. Germline CDR1 DFQATT, CDR2 SNEGSKA (reference sequence). CDR3 sequence reads: CSARETDRQFF. CDR3 sequence (DNA): TGCAGTGCTAGAGAAACTGACAGGCAGTTCTTC.

This chain joins TRBV20-1 and TRBJ2-7; TRBD2 agrees at 7 bases. There are 13 residues in the CDR3. Germline assignment: CDR1 DFQATT and CDR2 SNEGSKA (reference sequence). V was clipped by 6 bases and J by 1 base; unmatched bases: 6. The CDR3 sequence: CSANRDYSYEQYF. As DNA, the CDR3 is TGCAGTGCAAACCGGGACTATTCCTACGAGCAGTACTTC.

The chain has TRBV12-3 or TRBV12-4 and TRBJ1-1, with D tentatively TRBD1 (6 bases). The CDR3 runs 14 residues. The V end lost 3 bases, the J end lost 5 bases, and 13 bases lay between the germline ends. The DNA of the CDR3 is TGTGCCAGCAGTTTGTGGGGGCGGGATACTGAAGCTTTCTTT. Its protein is CASSLWGRDTEAFF.

V and J are TRBV7-9 and TRBJ1-4; D gene ambiguous. The germline gives CDR1 SEHNR, CDR2 FQNEAQ (reference sequence). This CDR3 comprises 16 residues. Trimming shortened V by 1 base and J by 0 bases, and 9 bases separated the two germline ends. The CDR3: CASSLVVVSTNEKLFF. The DNA of the CDR3 is TGTGCCAGCAGCTTAGTCGTTGTCTCAACTAATGAAAAACTGTTTTTT.

This clonotype came up a few times. The chain recombines TRBV5-1 with TRBJ2-1; no reliable D call. This CDR3 contains 13 residues. V gave up 0 bases and J gave up 8 bases, with 9 bases separating them. Germline assignment: CDR1 SGHRS and CDR2 YFSETQ. The CDR3 region has the DNA TGCGCCAGCAGCTTGGCCGGTTGGGATGAGCAGTTCTTC. This encodes CASSLAGWDEQFF.

The chain joins TRBV20-1 to TRBJ2-2; the match to TRBD2 covers 7 bases. Germline CDR1 reads DFQATT; CDR2 reads SNEGSKA (reference sequence). With V trimmed by 0 bases and J by 3 bases, 4 bases remained unmatched. The CDR3 contains 15 residues. DNA for the CDR3: TGCAGTGCTAGAGAGGGTAGCGGGTACACCGGGGAGCTGTTTTTT. As protein: CSAREGSGYTGELFF.

V gene TRBV5-1 combines with J gene TRBJ2-7, with D perhaps TRBD1 or TRBD2 (5 bases each). Trimming cost V 3 bases and J 6 bases, with 16 bases left between them. CDR1 is SGHRS, CDR2 YFSETQ, per germline. This CDR3 has 14 amino acids. The CDR3 DNA reads TGCGCCAGCAGCTATGGGGGTTCGGGATTCGAGCAGTACTTC. Its protein product is CASSYGGSGFEQYF.

The chain joins TRBV6-1 to TRBJ2-7, with a weak D call TRBD1 (6 bases). Germline V gene sequence: CDR1 MNHNS, CDR2 SASEGT. The CDR3 is made up of 15 amino acids. V was pared by 8 bases and J by 0 bases, with 17 bases between. The CDR3 is CASGQQGTPSYEQYF. Here the CDR3 DNA reads TGTGCCAGCGGACAACAGGGAACACCCTCCTACGAGCAGTACTTC.

This clonotype was observed a handful of times. The chain recombines TRBV20-1 with TRBJ2-1; 11 bases fit TRBD2. Per germline, CDR1 DFQATT and CDR2 SNEGSKA (reference sequence). The CDR3 contains 18 residues. With 0 bases clipped from V and 1 base from J, the junction kept 8 bases outside the gene matches. CDR3 DNA sequence: TGCAGTGCTAGAGATCCTTTAGCGGGAGGGTGGTCCTACAATGAGCAGTTCTTC. Protein sequence: CSARDPLAGGWSYNEQFF.

The chain employs TRBV10-3 and TRBJ1-3; D gene uncertain. Germline-derived CDR1 and CDR2 are ENHRY and SYGVKD. Between the trimmed V and J ends, which lost 6 bases and 1 base, there was a span of 10 bases. This CDR3 contains 14 residues. The CDR3 sequence is CAIRSSGSGNTIYF. CDR3 nucleotides: TGTGCCATCAGGTCTTCCGGGTCTGGAAACACCATATATTTT.

The chain links TRBV11-2 to TRBJ2-1; possible D gene TRBD2, 7 bases. This CDR3 spans 12 amino acids. Germline V gene data show CDR1 as SGHAT and CDR2 as FQNNGV. Deletions cut 5 bases from V and 9 bases from J, with 11 bases between. The CDR3 sequence is CASSNREGEQFF. CDR3 nucleotides: TGTGCCAGCAGCAACAGGGAGGGTGAGCAGTTCTTC.

The rearrangement uses TRBV12-3 or TRBV12-4 and TRBJ2-7; D tentatively reads TRBD1 or TRBD2 (5 bases each). Trimming cost V 10 bases and J 3 bases, with 22 bases left between them. This CDR3 has 15 residues. CDR3 protein: CATQPQGASGYEQYF. CDR3 nucleotide sequence: TGTGCCACCCAGCCCCAGGGAGCCAGTGGCTACGAGCAGTACTTC.

V and J are TRBV20-1 and TRBJ1-5; D is uncertain. V lost 0 bases, J lost 0 bases, and 9 bases lay in between. Germline-derived CDR1 and CDR2 are DFQATT and SNEGSKA (reference sequence). This CDR3 has 15 residues. CDR3 sequence reads: CSARDTVYSNQPQHF. The CDR3 coding sequence is TGCAGTGCTAGAGATACAGTTTATAGCAATCAGCCCCAGCATTTT.

The CDR3 sequence is CASSFRAEQETQYF. The CDR3 DNA sequence: TGTGCCAGCAGCTTTCGAGCGGAACAAGAGACCCAGTACTTC. This sequence joins TRBV7-6 and TRBJ2-5, with D possibly being TRBD2 (5 bases). The CDR3 is 14 residues long. Per germline, CDR1 SGHVS and CDR2 FNYEAQ. Between the trimmed V and J ends, which lost 3 bases and 2 bases, there was a span of 10 bases.

The table lists this clonotype with a few counts. This rearrangement joins TRBV12-3 or TRBV12-4 to TRBJ2-5; possible D gene TRBD2, 6 bases. This CDR3 has 12 amino acids. Trimming pared 6 bases from V and 6 bases from J, leaving 11 bases between. The CDR3 DNA follows: TGTGCCAGCAGACGGGAGACGAAGACCCAGTACTTC. This encodes CASRRETKTQYF.

This clonotype appeared a few times. The rearrangement uses TRBV10-3 and TRBJ2-3, with D unresolved. Trimming removed 2 bases from V and 6 bases from J, with 6 bases in between. Germline CDR1 ENHRY, CDR2 SYGVKD. The CDR3 spans 12 residues. DNA for the CDR3: TGTGCCATCAGTGAGGACGGTGATACGCAGTATTTT. It translates to CAISEDGDTQYF.

A few counts support this clonotype. V is TRBV6-1 and J is TRBJ1-4, with D unresolved. Trimming took off 7 bases at V and 8 bases at J, with 11 bases between the two ends. The CDR3 is 12 residues long. Per germline, CDR1 MNHNS and CDR2 SASEGT. Written as DNA, the CDR3 is TGTGCCAGCAACGGTTATTCCGAAAAACTGTTTTTT. Its translation: CASNGYSEKLFF.

This clonotype occurred a few times. This chain uses TRBV20-1 with TRBJ1-1, with D unclear. The germline V and J ends were trimmed by 4 bases and 1 base, with 7 bases remaining between them. Germline assignment: CDR1 DFQATT and CDR2 SNEGSKA (reference sequence). This CDR3 comprises 12 residues. CDR3 residues: CSAIKTNTEAFF. In nucleotides, the CDR3 is TGCAGTGCTATCAAGACGAACACTGAAGCTTTCTTT.